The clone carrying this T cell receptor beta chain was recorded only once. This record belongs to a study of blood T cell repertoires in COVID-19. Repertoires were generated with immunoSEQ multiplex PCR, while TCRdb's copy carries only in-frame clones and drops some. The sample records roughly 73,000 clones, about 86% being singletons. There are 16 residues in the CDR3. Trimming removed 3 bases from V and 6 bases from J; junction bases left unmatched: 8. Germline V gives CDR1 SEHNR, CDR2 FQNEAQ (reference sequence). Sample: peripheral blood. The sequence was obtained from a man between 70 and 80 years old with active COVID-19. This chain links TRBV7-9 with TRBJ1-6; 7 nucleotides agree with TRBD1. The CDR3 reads CASSFSPTGVNSPLHF. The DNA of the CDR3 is TGTGCCAGCAGCTTTTCGCCCACAGGGGTTAATTCACCCCTCCACTTT.